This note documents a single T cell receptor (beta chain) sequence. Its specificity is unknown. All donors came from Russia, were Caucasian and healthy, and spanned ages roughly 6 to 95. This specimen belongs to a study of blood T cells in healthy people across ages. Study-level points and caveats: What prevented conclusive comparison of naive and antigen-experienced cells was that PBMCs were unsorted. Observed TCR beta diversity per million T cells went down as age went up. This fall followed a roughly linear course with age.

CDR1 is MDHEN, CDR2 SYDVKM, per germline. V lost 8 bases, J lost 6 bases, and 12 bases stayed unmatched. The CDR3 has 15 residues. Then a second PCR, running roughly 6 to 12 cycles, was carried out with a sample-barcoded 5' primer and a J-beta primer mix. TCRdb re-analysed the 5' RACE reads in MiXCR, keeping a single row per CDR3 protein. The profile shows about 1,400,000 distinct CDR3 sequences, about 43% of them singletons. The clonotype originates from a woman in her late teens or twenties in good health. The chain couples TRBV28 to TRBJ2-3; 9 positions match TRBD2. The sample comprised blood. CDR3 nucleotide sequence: TGTGCCAGCCGCGGGGGGGAGGTTTATATGGATACGCAGTATTTT. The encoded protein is CASRGGEVYMDTQYF.